Shown below are 29 T cell receptor beta chains from a single sample sequenced in a study of monozygotic twins with inflammatory bowel disease. With the 5' RACE reads reprocessed, TCRdb shows one record per CDR3 protein and no DNA. The sample is made up of 300,000 to 400,000 distinct CDR3 sequences, and the top ten hold 2.5% to 3% of it. Material for sequencing was blood. The receptors originated from a human donor with ulcerative colitis or Crohn's disease, or a healthy co-twin of an affected twin (not recorded which).

The chain has TRBV6-5 and TRBJ2-3; the TCRdb D gene call, TRBD1, has no DNA to confirm it. Looked up from germline, CDR1 is MNHEY and CDR2 is SVGAGI. The CDR3 is 16 residues long. CDR3 amino acids: CASSYSSGGPQGAQYF.

The chain combines TRBV12-3 or TRBV12-4 with TRBJ2-5; absent DNA, TCRdb's TRBD1 call cannot be checked. This CDR3 has 16 residues. CDR3 residues: CASSLRLAGAQETQYF.

This rearrangement joins TRBV19 to TRBJ2-2; TCRdb's D gene call, TRBD1, goes unchecked for lack of DNA. CDR1 and CDR2 (germline): LNHDA, SQIVND (reference sequence). The CDR3 is 14 amino acids. CDR3 amino acids: CATRQRMNTGELFF. Using reference TRBV19 and TRBJ2-2 for the parts outside the CDR3, the full variable domain is DGGITQSPKYLFRKEGQNVTLSCEQNLNHDAMYWYRQDPGQGLRLIYYSQIVNDFQKGDIAEGYSVSREKKESFPLTVTSAQKNPTAFYLCATRQRMNTGELFFGEGSRLTVL.

This chain links TRBV6-2 or TRBV6-3 with TRBJ2-7; TCRdb selects TRBD1, and the lack of DNA leaves this call unchecked. The length of the CDR3 is 15 residues. CDR1 is MNHEY, CDR2 SVGEGT, per germline. CDR3 in amino acids: CASSPSGQARSEQYF.

The gene calls are TRBV6-1 and TRBJ2-5; TCRdb reports TRBD2, a call that lacks DNA to check it against. The CDR3 loop spans 15 amino acids. Per germline, CDR1 MNHNS and CDR2 SASEGT. The CDR3 here is CASNLRRGTQETQYF.

The chain joins TRBV29-1 to TRBJ2-7; the D call of TRBD2 rests on TCRdb alone, since no DNA is present to check it. CDR3 length equals 12 residues. Looked up from germline, CDR1 is SQVTM and CDR2 is ANQGSEA. The CDR3 loop reads CSVVGVRYEQYF.

The chain joins TRBV28 to TRBJ2-7; the D call of TRBD2 rests on TCRdb alone, since no DNA is present to check it. Per the germline V gene, CDR1 is MDHEN and CDR2 is SYDVKM. This CDR3 contains 15 residues. The CDR3 reads CASRPTSGGMYEQYF.

This chain links TRBV5-1 with TRBJ2-7; TCRdb designates TRBD1, a call that cannot be tested without DNA. The germline V gene encodes CDR1 SGHRS and CDR2 YFSETQ. The CDR3 extends over 14 amino acids. The CDR3 here is CASSLVDRVDEQYF.

The gene calls are TRBV12-3 or TRBV12-4 and TRBJ2-7; the TRBD1 assignment by TCRdb is unverifiable without DNA. The length of the CDR3 is 19 residues. The CDR3 loop is CASSSGTGGFPFISYEQYF.

The chain couples TRBV6-2 or TRBV6-3 to TRBJ2-1; TCRdb's assignment of TRBD2 cannot be checked, as there is no DNA. Germline loops: CDR1 MNHEY, CDR2 SVGEGT. The CDR3 length is 15 residues. The CDR3 loop is CASSYWRGGRDEQFF.

The chain uses TRBV11-3 and TRBJ2-2; TCRdb indicates TRBD1, and absent DNA this call remains unverified. Looked up from germline, CDR1 is SGHNT and CDR2 is YENEEA. This CDR3 region has 17 residues. The CDR3 region is CASSHPPGATNTGELFF.

The J gene is TRBJ2-2, the V gene TRBV9. Per the germline V gene, CDR1 is SGDLS and CDR2 is YYNGEE. The CDR3 length is 16 residues. CDR3 residues: CASSFRRSSNTGELFF.

The V gene is TRBV5-1, the J gene TRBJ2-3; TCRdb's D gene call, TRBD1, goes unchecked for lack of DNA. Looked up from germline, CDR1 is SGHRS and CDR2 is YFSETQ. The CDR3 extends over 14 amino acids. The CDR3 sequence is CASSPSGPTDTQYF.

This chain connects TRBV6-2 or TRBV6-3 to TRBJ2-3; TCRdb selects TRBD1, and the lack of DNA leaves this call unchecked. The CDR3 extends over 16 amino acids. The germline gives CDR1 MNHEY, CDR2 SVGEGT. CDR3 protein: CASSYPTGTRRDTQYF.

This chain links TRBV9 with TRBJ2-3. Germline CDR1 SGDLS, CDR2 YYNGEE. The CDR3 has 16 amino acids. The CDR3 sequence is CASSVSASRSTDTQYF.

The chain couples TRBV5-1 to TRBJ2-5; absent DNA, TCRdb's TRBD2 call cannot be checked. Germline loops: CDR1 SGHRS, CDR2 YFSETQ. CDR3 length equals 15 residues. The CDR3 region is CASSLGPGLEGTQYF.

The J gene is TRBJ2-7, the V gene TRBV10-3; the TCRdb call, TRBD1, lacks DNA for checking. Germline assignment: CDR1 ENHRY and CDR2 SYGVKD. The CDR3 is 15 amino acids. CDR3 amino acids: CAISGRGASSYEQYF.

V usage is TRBV6-5 and J usage is TRBJ1-5; with no DNA, the TCRdb D assignment of TRBD1 cannot be verified. From germline, CDR1 is MNHEY and CDR2 SVGAGI. This CDR3 is 15 amino acids long. This CDR3 is CASRRDRYSNQPQHF.

This chain joins TRBV19 and TRBJ2-1. Germline values: CDR1 LNHDA, CDR2 SQIVND (reference sequence). This CDR3 comprises 13 residues. CDR3 sequence: CASSIGTDGEQFF.

J is TRBJ2-7 and V is TRBV4-1; the D gene TCRdb calls, TRBD2, cannot be checked with no DNA. The CDR3 has 16 residues. Per the germline V gene, CDR1 is MGHRA and CDR2 is YSYEKL. CDR3 in amino acids: CASSQDRSGGSYEQYF.

V usage is TRBV5-5 and J usage is TRBJ2-2; the D call from TCRdb, TRBD1, cannot be confirmed without DNA. This CDR3 spans 14 amino acids. Looked up from germline, CDR1 is SGHKS and CDR2 is YYEKEE (reference sequence). CDR3 region: CASSLAGHTGELFF. Full variable domain (remainder filled in from reference TRBV5-5 and TRBJ2-2): DAGVTQSPTHLIKTRGQQVTLRCSPISGHKSVSWYQQVLGQGPQFIFQYYEKEERGRGNFPDRFSARQFPNYSSELNVNALLLGDSALYLCASSLAGHTGELFFGEGSRLTVL.

The chain employs TRBV27 and TRBJ2-1; the TCRdb D gene call, TRBD2, has no DNA to confirm it. The CDR3 runs to 21 residues. Per germline, CDR1 MNHEY and CDR2 SMNVEV (reference sequence). The CDR3 loop reads CASSLFSQRLAGGPSYNEQFF.

CDR3 sequence: CSVRSSPDTQYF. The V call is TRBV20-1, the J call TRBJ2-3; the D gene TCRdb calls, TRBD1, cannot be checked with no DNA. Germline V gives CDR1 DFQATT, CDR2 SNEGSKA (reference sequence). The CDR3 loop spans 12 amino acids.

V is TRBV9 and J is TRBJ1-2. The CDR3 runs to 16 residues. Looked up from germline, CDR1 is SGDLS and CDR2 is YYNGEE. The CDR3 sequence: CASSVDPSPRNYGYTF. Filled out from reference TRBV9 and TRBJ1-2, the complete variable domain reads DSGVTQTPKHLITATGQRVTLRCSPRSGDLSVYWYQQSLDQGLQFLIQYYNGEERAKGNILERFSAQQFPDLHSELNLSSLELGDSALYFCASSVDPSPRNYGYTFGSGTRLTVV.

This rearrangement joins TRBV27 to TRBJ1-1. The CDR3 is 15 residues long. The germline gives CDR1 MNHEY, CDR2 SMNVEV (reference sequence). This CDR3 is CASSLLGMVNTEAFF.

This sequence joins TRBV25-1 and TRBJ2-7; checking the TCRdb D call of TRBD1 is not possible without DNA. This CDR3 has 15 residues. Germline V lookup: CDR1 MGHDK, CDR2 SYGVNS. This CDR3 is CASSEVGTQGREQYF.

This rearrangement joins TRBV12-3 or TRBV12-4 to TRBJ2-3; TCRdb returns TRBD2, unconfirmable since there is no DNA. The CDR3 covers 15 residues. This CDR3 reads CASSPERGFTDTQYF.

This sequence joins TRBV5-1 and TRBJ2-5; TCRdb's D gene call, TRBD1, goes unchecked for lack of DNA. Per germline, CDR1 SGHRS and CDR2 YFSETQ. The length of the CDR3 is 17 residues. This chain's CDR3 is CASSAGQPLSTQETQYF.

CDR3 protein: CASSLSFGPGNTIYF. The V gene is TRBV27, the J gene TRBJ1-3. Germline assignment: CDR1 MNHEY and CDR2 SMNVEV (reference sequence). CDR3 length equals 15 residues.